The 30 T cell receptor beta chains below all came from one sample that was sequenced in a study of T-cell memory formation after mild COVID-19. In TCRdb, the 5' RACE reads were re-called with MiXCR into one record per CDR3 protein. The sample lists roughly 150,000 distinct CDR3 sequences, approximately 15% occurring once. Sequencing was carried out using PBMCs or a T cell subset sorted from them (not recorded which). Every receptor here comes from an adult woman who had mild COVID-19 (a few samples of this study predate the infection). Cell type and time point are not known.

The chain combines TRBV20-1 with TRBJ2-5, with 10 bases aligning to TRBD2. Looked up from germline, CDR1 is DFQATT and CDR2 is SNEGSKA (reference sequence). Germline trimming cut 3 bases from V and 4 bases from J; bases unmatched to any gene: 8. The length of the CDR3 is 15 residues. Here the CDR3 reads CSARSSGSVGETQYF. The CDR3 coding sequence is TGCAGTGCTAGGTCTAGCGGGAGTGTAGGAGAGACCCAGTACTTC.

The V call is TRBV7-9, the J call TRBJ1-1; no definite D call. V lost 6 bases and J lost 4, with 18 bases in between. In germline, CDR1 is SEHNR, CDR2 FQNEAQ (reference sequence). The CDR3 loop spans 15 amino acids. The CDR3: CASSWIWEESTEAFF. The CDR3 region has the DNA TGTGCCAGCAGTTGGATTTGGGAAGAAAGCACTGAAGCTTTCTTT.

This clonotype appeared a few times. This chain connects TRBV5-1 to TRBJ2-5; tentative D call: TRBD1 (5 bases). The CDR3 has 13 residues. The V gene lost 4 bases and the J gene lost 4 bases, with 11 bases spanning the gap. Germline V CDR1 and CDR2: SGHRS, YFSETQ. The DNA of the CDR3 is TGCGCCAGCAGCGGAGACAGAGGAGAGACCCAGTACTTC. Protein: CASSGDRGETQYF.

This clonotype appeared a few times. V usage is TRBV7-8 and J usage is TRBJ2-1, with 7 bases fitting TRBD2. The CDR3 loop spans 13 amino acids. CDR1 is SGHVS and CDR2 is FQNEAQ in the germline V gene. With 0 bases clipped from V and 8 bases from J, the junction kept 1 base outside the gene matches. CDR3 sequence (DNA): TGTGCCAGCAGCTTAGCGGGAGGGGATGAGCAGTTCTTC. It yields the protein CASSLAGGDEQFF. The full variable domain, its missing parts supplied by reference TRBV7-8 and TRBJ2-1, is GAGVSQSPRYKVAKRGQDVALRCDPISGHVSLFWYQQALGQGPEFLTYFQNEAQLDKSGLPSDRFFAERPEGSVSTLKIQRTQQEDSAVYLCASSLAGGDEQFFGPGTRLTVL.

In this sample, this clonotype turned up many times. This chain joins TRBV5-6 and TRBJ1-1; 9 bases are shared with TRBD1. The CDR3 consists of 14 residues. Trimming cost V 4 bases and J 7 bases; bases outside gene matches: 8. Germline CDR1 and CDR2: SGHDT and YYEEEE. CDR3 amino acids: CASSPRTGVGEAFF. DNA of the CDR3: TGTGCCAGCAGCCCTAGGACAGGGGTGGGTGAAGCTTTCTTT.

The chain is built from TRBV5-1 and TRBJ2-7, with 9 bases matching TRBD1. After removal of 3 bases from V and 4 bases from J, the junction contained 11 bases not matched to a gene. CDR1 is SGHRS, CDR2 YFSETQ, per germline. CDR3 length: 16 residues. In DNA, the CDR3 is TGCGCCAGCAGCTCCAAACAGGGGGCGAGGGGATACGAGCAGTACTTC. Encoded protein: CASSSKQGARGYEQYF.

This clonotype turned up a few times. V usage is TRBV5-1 and J usage is TRBJ2-3; possibly TRBD1 or TRBD2 for D (6 bases each). The germline CDR1 and CDR2 sequences are SGHRS and YFSETQ. Trimming left V 6 bases short and J 5 bases short, with 16 bases between. CDR3 size: 14 residues. The CDR3 reads CASMDPGGGDTQYF. The CDR3 DNA is TGCGCCAGCATGGATCCCGGGGGCGGAGATACGCAGTATTTT. Supplemented by reference TRBV5-1 and TRBJ2-3, the full variable domain reads KAGVTQTPRYLIKTRGQQVTLSCSPISGHRSVSWYQQTPGQGLQFLFEYFSETQRNKGNFPGRFSGRQFSNSRSEMNVSTLELGDSALYLCASMDPGGGDTQYFGPGTRLTVL.

The sample holds a few counts of this clonotype. The CDR3 DNA is TGTGCCAGCAGCTTGGCGGATTGGCGGGAGACCCAGTACTTC. Translated: CASSLADWRETQYF. The chain employs TRBV7-2 and TRBJ2-5; D uncertain. This CDR3 is 14 amino acids long. V lost 3 bases and J 5 bases, leaving 13 bases between the germline ends. CDR1 SGHTA and CDR2 FQGNSA come from the germline V gene. The full variable domain, in which reference TRBV7-2 and TRBJ2-5 provide the parts outside the CDR3, is GAGVSQSPSNKVTEKGKDVELRCDPISGHTALYWYRQSLGQGLEFLIYFQGNSAPDKSGLPSDRFSAERTGGSVSTLTIQRTQQEDSAVYLCASSLADWRETQYFGPGTRLLVL.

This clonotype has only a few counts. The CDR3 DNA reads as TGTGCCAGCAACCTGAGTGGGGCTCGGTACAATGAGCAGTTCTTC. This translates into CASNLSGARYNEQFF. The chain carries TRBV12-3 or TRBV12-4 and TRBJ2-1; D is possibly TRBD1 (5 bases). CDR3 length: 15 residues. Trimming took 7 bases from V and 4 from J, leaving 17 bases between them.

At least ten counts were recorded for this clonotype. The J gene is TRBJ2-5, the V gene TRBV2; TRBD1 might be the D (5 bases). V was shortened by 5 bases and J by 5 bases, with 6 bases between the two germline ends. The CDR3 extends over 11 amino acids. CDR1 is SNHLY and CDR2 is FYNNEI in the germline V gene. The CDR3 spells CASSRQETQYF. The CDR3 DNA sequence: TGTGCCAGCAGTCGACAGGAGACCCAGTACTTC. Complete variable domain (other parts from reference TRBV2 and TRBJ2-5): EPEVTQTPSHQVTQMGQEVILRCVPISNHLYFYWYRQILGQKVEFLVSFYNNEISEKSEIFDDQFSVERPDGSNFTLKIRSTKLEDSAMYFCASSRQETQYFGPGTRLLVL.

The chain has TRBV4-1 and TRBJ1-1; maybe TRBD1 (6 bases). The CDR3 is 14 residues long. In germline, CDR1 is MGHRA, CDR2 YSYEKL. Trimming removed 5 bases at V and 1 base at J, with 11 bases between. The CDR3 sequence: CASSWGHQNTEAFF. The CDR3 DNA sequence: TGCGCCAGCAGCTGGGGACACCAGAACACTGAAGCTTTCTTT.

V usage is TRBV28 and J usage is TRBJ2-1; no definite D call. The CDR3 length is 12 residues. CDR1 MDHEN and CDR2 SYDVKM come from the germline V gene. V was cut by 6 bases and J by 12 bases, with 15 bases left in between. The CDR3 region has the DNA TGTGCCAGCAGCCAGAGTTGGCTTGGGCAGTTCTTC. Its protein product is CASSQSWLGQFF.

This clonotype turned up a few times. Here the CDR3 reads CASSPRTGRSYEQYF. The DNA of the CDR3 is TGTGCCAGCAGCCCGCGGACAGGGCGTTCCTACGAGCAGTACTTC. The rearrangement uses TRBV14 and TRBJ2-7; 8 bases are shared with TRBD1. CDR3 size: 15 residues. The trim removed 4 bases at V and 1 base at J, leaving 6 bases unmatched. Germline CDR1 and CDR2: SGHDN and FVKESK.

This clonotype appeared a few times. The gene calls are TRBV5-1 and TRBJ2-1; D possibly corresponds to TRBD2 (7 bases). This CDR3 contains 15 residues. Looked up from germline, CDR1 is SGHRS and CDR2 is YFSETQ. Trimming pared 4 bases from V and 3 bases from J, leaving 14 bases between. CDR3 in DNA: TGCGCCAGCAGCGAGCCGGGGGGCGGCTACAATGAGCAGTTCTTC. This sequence encodes CASSEPGGGYNEQFF.

The V call is TRBV4-2, the J call TRBJ2-5; possibly TRBD2 for D (6 bases). Germline V gene sequence: CDR1 LGHNA, CDR2 YNFKEQ. V was pared by 0 bases and J by 5 bases, with 22 bases between. The CDR3 is 18 residues long. Here the CDR3 DNA reads TGTGCCAGCAGCCAAGATTTCGAGGGCGGGGTTAGATCGGAGACCCAGTACTTC. This gives the protein CASSQDFEGGVRSETQYF.

This clonotype was counted ten times or more. The CDR3 region is CASSSPSGVVNEQFF. The CDR3 region has the DNA TGTGCCAGCAGTTCCCCCTCGGGAGTGGTGAATGAGCAGTTCTTC. The V gene is TRBV27, the J gene TRBJ2-1, with a tentative D call TRBD2 (6 bases). Between the trimmed V and J ends, which lost 4 bases and 7 bases, there was a span of 17 bases. The CDR3 length is 15 residues. Germline-derived CDR1 and CDR2 are MNHEY and SMNVEV (reference sequence).

This clonotype occurred a few times. V usage is TRBV19 and J usage is TRBJ2-1; 8 nucleotides line up with TRBD1. The CDR3 spans 16 residues. The junction had 11 bases not matched to a gene; V was cut back by 5 bases and J by 5 bases. Germline V gene sequence: CDR1 LNHDA, CDR2 SQIVND (reference sequence). CDR3 sequence reads: CASSPLPGQVNNEQFF. The CDR3 bases are TGTGCCAGTAGTCCCCTCCCGGGACAGGTTAACAATGAGCAGTTCTTC.

A few counts support this clonotype. The rearrangement uses TRBV27 and TRBJ2-7, with 14 bases identical to TRBD2. V lost 2 bases, J lost 6 bases, and 15 bases stayed unmatched. CDR3 length equals 19 residues. Germline-derived CDR1 and CDR2 are MNHEY and SMNVEV (reference sequence). CDR3 protein: CASSLRGPGLAGVLSEQYF. In nucleotides, the CDR3 is TGTGCCAGCAGTTTAAGGGGACCGGGACTAGCGGGAGTTTTAAGCGAGCAGTACTTC.

This clonotype showed up many times. The chain has TRBV30 and TRBJ2-1; 11 bases match TRBD2. Germline V gene lookup returns CDR1 GTSNPN and CDR2 SVGIG (reference sequence). The CDR3 totals 15 residues. J was trimmed by 6 bases and V by 2 bases; bases with no gene match: 6. The CDR3 DNA reads TGTGCCTGGAGTCGGACTAGCGGGTACTCCAATGAGCAGTTCTTC. It encodes CAWSRTSGYSNEQFF.

Only one count was recorded for this clonotype. V gene TRBV7-3 combines with J gene TRBJ1-1; TRBD1 aligns across 7 bases. Unmatched junction bases numbered 3, after V lost 6 bases and J lost 5 bases. Germline V gene sequence: CDR1 SGHTA, CDR2 FQGTGA. The CDR3 spans 12 residues. CDR3 region: CASRGDRTEAFF. DNA for the CDR3: TGTGCCAGCAGGGGGGACAGAACTGAAGCTTTCTTT.

This chain links TRBV29-1 with TRBJ2-7, with D possibly matching TRBD2 (6 bases). Deletions cut 7 bases from V and 7 bases from J, with 20 bases between. Germline CDR1 is SQVTM and CDR2 is ANQGSEA. The CDR3 extends over 13 amino acids. CDR3 DNA sequence: TGCAGCGCCCAGCGGGTACAGCCCGGGGAGCAGTACTTC. Residues: CSAQRVQPGEQYF.

This chain links TRBV4-1 with TRBJ1-2, with a possible D match to TRBD1 (5 bases). The V gene lost 4 bases and the J gene lost 3 bases, with 12 bases spanning the gap. Germline CDR1 and CDR2: MGHRA and YSYEKL. The CDR3 totals 14 residues. This CDR3 reads CASSPEGSDYGYTF. The CDR3 nucleotides read TGCGCCAGCAGCCCAGAGGGGTCGGACTATGGCTACACCTTC.

DNA for the CDR3: TGTGCCAGCAGCCAAGTTGGAAGCGGTTTATACAATGAGCAGTTCTTC. The encoded protein is CASSQVGSGLYNEQFF. The chain is built from TRBV3-1 and TRBJ2-1, with a weak D call TRBD2 (5 bases). Germline V CDR1 and CDR2: LGHDT, YNNKEL (reference sequence). CDR3 length equals 16 residues. Trimming removed 1 base from V and 4 bases from J, with 14 bases in between.

V and J are TRBV7-9 and TRBJ2-1, with 8 bases fitting TRBD2. The germline V gene has CDR1 SEHNR and CDR2 FQNEAQ (reference sequence). The CDR3 runs 16 residues. V was clipped by 7 bases and J by 2 bases; unmatched bases: 10. CDR3 in DNA: TGTGCCAGCACCCCCTCGGCGGGGGGCCCCTACAATGAGCAGTTCTTC. This gives the protein CASTPSAGGPYNEQFF.

V usage is TRBV11-3 and J usage is TRBJ2-1; perhaps TRBD2 as D (6 bases). Per germline, CDR1 SGHNT and CDR2 YENEEA. The CDR3 runs 14 residues. The V and J ends lost 8 bases and 7 bases respectively, with 18 bases between them. The chain's CDR3 is CASGGGGKRNEQFF. For the CDR3, the DNA is TGTGCCAGCGGGGGTGGCGGGAAGAGGAATGAGCAGTTCTTC.

The chain carries TRBV9 and TRBJ2-1, with 8 nucleotides matching TRBD2. The junction had 25 bases not matched to a gene; V was cut back by 3 bases and J by 2 bases. The CDR3 has 22 residues. CDR1 and CDR2 (germline): SGDLS, YYNGEE. The CDR3 DNA reads as TGTGCCAGCAGCGCCCTCGACCGGGACTCTATAGCGGGAAATTTCGCCTACAATGAGCAGTTCTTC. This encodes CASSALDRDSIAGNFAYNEQFF.

This clonotype has a handful of counts. V usage is TRBV2 and J usage is TRBJ1-1, with 7 bases lining up with TRBD1. With 7 bases clipped from V and 0 bases from J, the junction kept 5 bases outside the gene matches. CDR3 size: 14 residues. CDR1 SNHLY and CDR2 FYNNEI come from the germline V gene. CDR3 in DNA: TGTGCCAGCATTCCGGGACAGATGAACACTGAAGCTTTCTTT. Translation: CASIPGQMNTEAFF. Full variable domain (rest looked up from reference TRBV2 and TRBJ1-1): EPEVTQTPSHQVTQMGQEVILRCVPISNHLYFYWYRQILGQKVEFLVSFYNNEISEKSEIFDDQFSVERPDGSNFTLKIRSTKLEDSAMYFCASIPGQMNTEAFFGQGTRLTVV.

This clonotype came up many times. This chain connects TRBV3-1 to TRBJ1-1; D gene ambiguous. Germline assignment: CDR1 LGHDT and CDR2 YNNKEL (reference sequence). The V end lost 4 bases, the J end lost 5 bases, and 11 bases lay between the germline ends. The CDR3 extends over 13 amino acids. CDR3 coding DNA: TGTGCCAGCAGCCGCGGACCGATGACTGAAGCTTTCTTT. Its protein is CASSRGPMTEAFF.

This clonotype was seen only a few times. This chain links TRBV5-1 with TRBJ2-1, with 9 nucleotides matching TRBD2. CDR3 length equals 16 residues. With 4 bases clipped from V and 4 bases from J, the junction kept 9 bases outside the gene matches. The V gene's germline CDR1 is SGHRS and CDR2 YFSETQ. CDR3 nucleotide sequence: TGCGCCAGCAGCGGACCGGGACTAGCAGTTTACAATGAGCAGTTCTTC. Translating it yields CASSGPGLAVYNEQFF.

This clonotype was detected ten times or more. The chain joins TRBV9 to TRBJ2-1; the D gene is possibly TRBD2 (5 bases). CDR1 is SGDLS, CDR2 YYNGEE, per germline. The CDR3 length is 14 residues. V lost 1 base to trimming and J lost 7 bases, with 12 bases between them. In DNA, the CDR3 is TGTGCCAGCAGCGTACGGGGAGCCTCTAATGAGCAGTTCTTC. It codes for CASSVRGASNEQFF.